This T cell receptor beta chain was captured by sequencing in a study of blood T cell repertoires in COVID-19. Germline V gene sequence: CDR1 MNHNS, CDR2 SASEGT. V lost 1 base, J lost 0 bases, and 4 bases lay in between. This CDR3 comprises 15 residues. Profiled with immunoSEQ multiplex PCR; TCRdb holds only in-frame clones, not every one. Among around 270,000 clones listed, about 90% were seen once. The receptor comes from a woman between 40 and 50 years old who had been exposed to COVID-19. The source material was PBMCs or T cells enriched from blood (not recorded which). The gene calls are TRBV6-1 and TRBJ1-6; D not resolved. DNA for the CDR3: TGTGCCAGCAGTGAAGAGAGCTCCTATAATTCACCCCTCCACTTT. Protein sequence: CASSEESSYNSPLHF.